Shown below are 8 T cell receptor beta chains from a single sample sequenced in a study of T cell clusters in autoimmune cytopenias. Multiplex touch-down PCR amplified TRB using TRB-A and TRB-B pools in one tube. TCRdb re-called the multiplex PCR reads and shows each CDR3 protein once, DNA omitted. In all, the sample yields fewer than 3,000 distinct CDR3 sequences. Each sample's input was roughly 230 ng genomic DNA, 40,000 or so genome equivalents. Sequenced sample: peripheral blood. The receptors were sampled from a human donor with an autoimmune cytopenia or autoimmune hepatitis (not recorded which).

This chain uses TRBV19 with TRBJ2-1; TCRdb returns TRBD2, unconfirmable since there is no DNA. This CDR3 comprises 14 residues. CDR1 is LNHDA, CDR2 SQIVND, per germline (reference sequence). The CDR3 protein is CATGLADSYNEQFF.

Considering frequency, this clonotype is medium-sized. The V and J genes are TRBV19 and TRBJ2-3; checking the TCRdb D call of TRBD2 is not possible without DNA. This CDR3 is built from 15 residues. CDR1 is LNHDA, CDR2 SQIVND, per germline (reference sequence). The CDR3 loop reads CASSMTSGMTDTQYF.

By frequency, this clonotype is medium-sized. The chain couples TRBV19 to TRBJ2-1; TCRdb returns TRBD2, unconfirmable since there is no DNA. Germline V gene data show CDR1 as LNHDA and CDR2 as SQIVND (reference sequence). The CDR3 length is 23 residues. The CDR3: CASRGLGSGGRRSGSFLFHEQFF.

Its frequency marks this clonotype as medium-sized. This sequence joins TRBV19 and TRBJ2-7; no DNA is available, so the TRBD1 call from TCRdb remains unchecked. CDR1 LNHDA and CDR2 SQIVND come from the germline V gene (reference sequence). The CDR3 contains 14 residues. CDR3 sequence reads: CASSPRQSSYEQYF.

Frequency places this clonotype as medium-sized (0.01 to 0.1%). The CDR3 loop reads CASSYSPLYNEQFF. The V and J genes are TRBV6-5 and TRBJ2-1. Germline values: CDR1 MNHEY, CDR2 SVGAGI. The CDR3 has 14 amino acids.

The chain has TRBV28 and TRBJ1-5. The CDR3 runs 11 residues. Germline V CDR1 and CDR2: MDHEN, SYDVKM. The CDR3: CASSFGQPQHF.

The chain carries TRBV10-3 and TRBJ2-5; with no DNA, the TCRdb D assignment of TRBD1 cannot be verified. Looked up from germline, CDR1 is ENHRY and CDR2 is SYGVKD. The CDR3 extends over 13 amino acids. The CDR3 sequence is CAIRIRREETQYF.

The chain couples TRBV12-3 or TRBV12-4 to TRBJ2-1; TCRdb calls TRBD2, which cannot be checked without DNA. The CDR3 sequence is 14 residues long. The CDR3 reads CASIPSGGRNEQFF.